Described below is a single T cell receptor beta chain sequence and its context. Its antigen remains unidentified. This CDR3 is 12 amino acids long. Germline CDR1 and CDR2: SQVTM and ANQGSEA. The study made its TRB cDNA libraries by 5' RACE, adding UMI labels. TCRdb re-called the 5' RACE reads; every CDR3 protein appears as one record, without DNA. Its table lists about 56,000 distinct CDR3 sequences. The data were obtained in a study of CXCR3-negative and CXCR3-positive naive CD8 T cells. Study outcomes and limitations: TRBV-TRBJ usage was similar across naive CXCR3 subsets but distinct in memory cells. Naive subsets were similarly diverse, while memory CD8+ repertoires were much less diverse.

Triplicate sorts, 300,000 cells apiece, were made for each CD8+ T cell subset. Specimen: memory CD8+ T cells from blood. This TCR was sampled from a human donor in good health. Some clones in this sample may be carry-over from other donors' samples. The gene calls are TRBV29-1 and TRBJ2-2. CDR3 amino acids: CSVEFVVGELFF.